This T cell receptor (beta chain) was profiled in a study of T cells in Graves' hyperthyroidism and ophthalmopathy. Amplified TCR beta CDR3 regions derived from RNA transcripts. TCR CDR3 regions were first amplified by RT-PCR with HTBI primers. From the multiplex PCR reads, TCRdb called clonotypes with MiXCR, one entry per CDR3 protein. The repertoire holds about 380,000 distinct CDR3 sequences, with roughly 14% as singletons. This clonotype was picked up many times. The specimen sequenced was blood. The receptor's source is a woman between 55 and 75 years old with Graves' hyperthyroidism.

CDR3 region: CASSPSSSVYNEQFF. In DNA form, the CDR3 reads TGTGCCAGCAGCCCGAGTAGCAGCGTCTACAATGAGCAGTTCTTC. V usage is TRBV3-1 and J usage is TRBJ2-1; D not certain. Germline assignment: CDR1 LGHDT and CDR2 YNNKEL (reference sequence). This CDR3 has 15 residues. V was cut by 4 bases and J by 3 bases, with 13 bases left in between.